Sequencing of this T cell receptor beta chain was carried out in a study of T cells after yellow fever vaccination. One entry per CDR3 protein results from TCRdb running MiXCR on the 5' RACE reads. This table holds a few hundred thousand distinct CDR3 sequences, under 14% found once. The CDR3 spans 16 residues. The V gene's germline CDR1 is SGDLS and CDR2 YYNGEE. Trimming removed 4 bases at V and 0 bases at J, with 14 bases between. The source is a young man who received the YFV17D yellow fever vaccine. The sequencing here drew on PBMCs, taken on the day of the first yellow fever vaccination. V gene TRBV9 combines with J gene TRBJ2-1, with a tentative D call TRBD1 (6 bases). CDR3 DNA sequence: TGTGCCAGCAGCCCCGTGAGGGGGAGCTCCTACAATGAGCAGTTCTTC. The encoded protein is CASSPVRGSSYNEQFF.